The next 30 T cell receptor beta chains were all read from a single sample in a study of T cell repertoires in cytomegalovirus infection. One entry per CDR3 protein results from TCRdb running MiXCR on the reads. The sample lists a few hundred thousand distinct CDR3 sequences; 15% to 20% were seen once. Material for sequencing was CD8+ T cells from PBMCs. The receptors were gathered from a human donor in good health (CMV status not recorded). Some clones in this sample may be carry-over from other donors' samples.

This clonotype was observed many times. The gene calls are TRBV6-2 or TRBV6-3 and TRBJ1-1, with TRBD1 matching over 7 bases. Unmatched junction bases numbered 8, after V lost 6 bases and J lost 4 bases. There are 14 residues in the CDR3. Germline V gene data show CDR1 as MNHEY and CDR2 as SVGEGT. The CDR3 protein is CASSLGGQLTEAFF. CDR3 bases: TGTGCCAGCAGCCTAGGGGGACAGCTCACTGAAGCTTTCTTT.

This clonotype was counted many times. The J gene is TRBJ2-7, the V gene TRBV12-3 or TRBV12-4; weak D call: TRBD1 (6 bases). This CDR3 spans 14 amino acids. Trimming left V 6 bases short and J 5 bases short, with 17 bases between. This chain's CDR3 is CASRGGTGPNEQYF. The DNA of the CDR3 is TGTGCCAGCAGAGGGGGTACGGGCCCCAACGAGCAGTACTTC.

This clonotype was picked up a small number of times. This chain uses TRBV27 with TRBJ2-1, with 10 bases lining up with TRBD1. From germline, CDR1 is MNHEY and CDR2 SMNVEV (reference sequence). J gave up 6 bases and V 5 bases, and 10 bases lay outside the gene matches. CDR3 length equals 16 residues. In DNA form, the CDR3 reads TGTGCCAGCAGTCCACTCGGGACAGGGGTTTTCAATGAGCAGTTCTTC. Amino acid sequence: CASSPLGTGVFNEQFF.

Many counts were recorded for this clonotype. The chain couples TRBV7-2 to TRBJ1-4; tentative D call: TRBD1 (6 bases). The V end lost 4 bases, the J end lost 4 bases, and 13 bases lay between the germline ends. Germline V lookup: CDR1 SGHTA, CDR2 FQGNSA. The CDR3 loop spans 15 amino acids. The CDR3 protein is CASSSRRQVNEKLFF. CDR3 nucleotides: TGTGCCAGCAGCTCACGCCGACAGGTTAATGAAAAACTGTTTTTT.

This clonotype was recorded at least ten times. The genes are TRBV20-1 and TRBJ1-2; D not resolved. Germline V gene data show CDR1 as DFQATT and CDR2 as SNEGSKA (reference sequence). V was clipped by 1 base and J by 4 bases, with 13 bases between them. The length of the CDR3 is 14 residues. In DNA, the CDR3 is TGCAGTGCTAGAGTAAGAGACCTACTCTATGGCTACACCTTC. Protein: CSARVRDLLYGYTF.

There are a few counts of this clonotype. The CDR3 reads CASSGRDLTYEQYF. CDR3 nucleotides: TGTGCCAGCAGCGGACGGGACCTTACCTACGAGCAGTACTTC. The chain has TRBV28 and TRBJ2-7; the D call may be TRBD1 or TRBD2 (5 bases each). The CDR3 sequence is 14 residues long. Trimming stripped 6 bases from V and 2 bases from J, with 14 bases between. Germline V gene lookup returns CDR1 MDHEN and CDR2 SYDVKM.

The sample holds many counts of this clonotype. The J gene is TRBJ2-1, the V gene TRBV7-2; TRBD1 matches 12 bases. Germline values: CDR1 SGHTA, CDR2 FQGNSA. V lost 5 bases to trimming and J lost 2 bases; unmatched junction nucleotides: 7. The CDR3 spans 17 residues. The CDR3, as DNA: TGTGCCAGCAGCCCGGGGACAGGGGGCGCCCCCTACAATGAGCAGTTCTTC. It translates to CASSPGTGGAPYNEQFF.

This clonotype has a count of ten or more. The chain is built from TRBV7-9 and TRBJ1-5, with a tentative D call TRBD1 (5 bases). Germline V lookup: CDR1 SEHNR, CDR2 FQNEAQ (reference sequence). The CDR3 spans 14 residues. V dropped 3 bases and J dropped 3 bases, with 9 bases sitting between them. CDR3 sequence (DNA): TGTGCCAGCAGCTTGGGAGGGGCCAATCAGCCCCAGCATTTT. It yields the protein CASSLGGANQPQHF.

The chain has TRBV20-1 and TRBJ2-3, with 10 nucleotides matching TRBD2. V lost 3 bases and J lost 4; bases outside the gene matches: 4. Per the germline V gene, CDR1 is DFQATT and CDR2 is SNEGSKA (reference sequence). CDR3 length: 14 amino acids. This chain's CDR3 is CSASSGGFADTQYF. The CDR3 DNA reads TGCAGTGCTAGTAGCGGGGGGTTCGCAGATACGCAGTATTTT.

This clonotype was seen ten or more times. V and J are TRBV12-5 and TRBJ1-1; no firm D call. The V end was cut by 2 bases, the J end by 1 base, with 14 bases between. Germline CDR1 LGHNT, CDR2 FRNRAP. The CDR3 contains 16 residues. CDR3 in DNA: TGTGCTAGTGGTTTGCCGCCGATGGTTCCGAACACTGAAGCTTTCTTT. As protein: CASGLPPMVPNTEAFF.

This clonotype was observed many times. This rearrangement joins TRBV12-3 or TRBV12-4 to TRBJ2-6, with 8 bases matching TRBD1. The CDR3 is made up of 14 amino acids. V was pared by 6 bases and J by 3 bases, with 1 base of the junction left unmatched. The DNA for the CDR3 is TGTGCCAGCAGAACAGGGGGTGGGGCCAACGTCCTGACTTTC. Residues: CASRTGGGANVLTF.

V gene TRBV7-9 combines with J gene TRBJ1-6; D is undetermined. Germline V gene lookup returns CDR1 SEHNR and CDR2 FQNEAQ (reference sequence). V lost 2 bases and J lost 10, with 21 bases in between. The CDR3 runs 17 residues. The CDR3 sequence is CASSLSGEATGVSPLHF. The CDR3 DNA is TGTGCCAGCAGCTTATCCGGGGAGGCTACCGGAGTCTCACCCCTCCACTTT. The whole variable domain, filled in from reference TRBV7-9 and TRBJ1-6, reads DTGVSQNPRHKITKRGQNVTFRCDPISEHNRLYWYRQTLGQGPEFLTYFQNEAQLEKSRLLSDRFSAERPKGSFSTLEIQRTEQGDSAMYLCASSLSGEATGVSPLHFGNGTRLTVT.

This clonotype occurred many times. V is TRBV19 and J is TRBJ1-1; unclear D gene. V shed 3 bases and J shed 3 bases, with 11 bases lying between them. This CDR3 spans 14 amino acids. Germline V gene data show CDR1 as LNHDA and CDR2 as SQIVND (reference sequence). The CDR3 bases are TGTGCCAGTAGTATTCGAGATGAGGACACTGAAGCTTTCTTT. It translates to CASSIRDEDTEAFF.

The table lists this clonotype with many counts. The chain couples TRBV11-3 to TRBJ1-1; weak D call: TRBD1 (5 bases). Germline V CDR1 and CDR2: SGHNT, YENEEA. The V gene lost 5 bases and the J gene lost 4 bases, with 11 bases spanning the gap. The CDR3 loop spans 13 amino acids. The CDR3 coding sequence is TGTGCCAGCAGCGCATCCCAGGGCACTGAAGCTTTCTTT. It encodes CASSASQGTEAFF.

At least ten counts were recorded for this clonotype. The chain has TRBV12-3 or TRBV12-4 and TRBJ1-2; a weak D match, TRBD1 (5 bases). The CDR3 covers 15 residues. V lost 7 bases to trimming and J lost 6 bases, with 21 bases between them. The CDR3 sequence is CASTPGLEKINGYTF. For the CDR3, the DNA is TGTGCCAGCACCCCAGGGCTGGAGAAAATAAATGGCTACACCTTC.

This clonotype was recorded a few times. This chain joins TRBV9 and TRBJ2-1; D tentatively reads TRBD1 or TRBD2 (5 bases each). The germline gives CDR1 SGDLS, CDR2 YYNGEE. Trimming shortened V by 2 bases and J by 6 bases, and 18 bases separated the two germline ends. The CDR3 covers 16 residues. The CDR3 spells CASSVPRGASVNEQFF. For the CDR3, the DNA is TGTGCCAGCAGCGTCCCCCGAGGGGCCAGCGTCAATGAGCAGTTCTTC.

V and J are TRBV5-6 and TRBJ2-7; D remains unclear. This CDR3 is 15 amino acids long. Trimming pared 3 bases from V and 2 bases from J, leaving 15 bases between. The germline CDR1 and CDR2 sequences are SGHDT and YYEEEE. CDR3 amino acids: CASSWFSGSTYEQYF. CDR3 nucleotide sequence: TGTGCCAGCAGCTGGTTCTCCGGGTCTACCTACGAGCAGTACTTC. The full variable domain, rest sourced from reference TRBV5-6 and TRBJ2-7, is DAGVTQSPTHLIKTRGQQVTLRCSPKSGHDTVSWYQQALGQGPQFIFQYYEEEERQRGNFPDRFSGHQFPNYSSELNVNALLLGDSALYLCASSWFSGSTYEQYFGPGTRLTVT.

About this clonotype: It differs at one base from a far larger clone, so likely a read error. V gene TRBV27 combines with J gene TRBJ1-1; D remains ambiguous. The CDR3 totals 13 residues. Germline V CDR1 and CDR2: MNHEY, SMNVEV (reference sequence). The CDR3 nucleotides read TGTGCCAGCAGTTTATCGGGGAACACTGAAGCTTCCTTT. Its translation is CASSLSGNTEASF.

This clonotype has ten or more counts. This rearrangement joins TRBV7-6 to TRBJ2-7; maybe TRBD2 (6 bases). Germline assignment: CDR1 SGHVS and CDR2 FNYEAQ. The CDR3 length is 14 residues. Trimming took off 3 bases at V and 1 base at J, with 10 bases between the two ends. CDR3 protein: CASSLGLQSYEQYF. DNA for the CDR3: TGTGCCAGCAGCTTGGGACTTCAGTCCTACGAGCAGTACTTC.

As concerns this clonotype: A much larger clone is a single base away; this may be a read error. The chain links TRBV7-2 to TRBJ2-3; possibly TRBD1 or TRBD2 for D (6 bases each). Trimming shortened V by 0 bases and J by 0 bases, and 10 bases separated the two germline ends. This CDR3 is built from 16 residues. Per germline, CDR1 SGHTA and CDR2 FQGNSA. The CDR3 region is CASSLARGQSTDTQYF. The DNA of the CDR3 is TGTGCCAGCAGCTTAGCTCGGGGGCAGAGCACAGATACGCAGTATTTT.

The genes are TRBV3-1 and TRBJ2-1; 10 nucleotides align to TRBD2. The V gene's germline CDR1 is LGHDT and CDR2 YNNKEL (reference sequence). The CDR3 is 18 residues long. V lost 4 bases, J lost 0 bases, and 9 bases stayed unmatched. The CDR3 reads CASSPNPKRGGSYNEQFF. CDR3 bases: TGTGCCAGCAGCCCGAACCCGAAGCGGGGGGGCTCCTACAATGAGCAGTTCTTC.

The CDR3 sequence: CASSEWGAGTDTQYF. The CDR3 region has the DNA TGTGCCAGCAGTGAATGGGGGGCCGGCACAGATACGCAGTATTTT. The chain combines TRBV2 with TRBJ2-3; possibly TRBD1 or TRBD2 for D (6 bases each). Germline values: CDR1 SNHLY, CDR2 FYNNEI. The CDR3 spans 15 residues. With 2 bases removed from V and 1 base from J, the gap between germline ends came to 10 bases.

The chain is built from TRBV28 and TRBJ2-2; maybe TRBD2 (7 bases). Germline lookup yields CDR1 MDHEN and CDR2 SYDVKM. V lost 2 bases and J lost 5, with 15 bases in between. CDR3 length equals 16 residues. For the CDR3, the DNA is TGTGCCAGCAGTTTACCCCCAGGGGAGGGGACCGGGGAGCTGTTTTTT. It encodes CASSLPPGEGTGELFF.

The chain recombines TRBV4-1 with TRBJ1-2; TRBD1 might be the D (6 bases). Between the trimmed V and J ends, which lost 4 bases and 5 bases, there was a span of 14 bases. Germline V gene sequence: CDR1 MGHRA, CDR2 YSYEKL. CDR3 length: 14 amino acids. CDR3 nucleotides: TGCGCCAGCAGCCCCACGACAGGAGGGTATGGCTACACCTTC. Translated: CASSPTTGGYGYTF.

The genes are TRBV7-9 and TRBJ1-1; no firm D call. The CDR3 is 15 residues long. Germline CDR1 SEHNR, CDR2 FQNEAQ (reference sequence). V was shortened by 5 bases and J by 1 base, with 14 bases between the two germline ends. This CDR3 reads CASSGREPTNTEAFF. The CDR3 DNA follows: TGTGCCAGCAGCGGCCGGGAACCGACGAACACTGAAGCTTTCTTT.

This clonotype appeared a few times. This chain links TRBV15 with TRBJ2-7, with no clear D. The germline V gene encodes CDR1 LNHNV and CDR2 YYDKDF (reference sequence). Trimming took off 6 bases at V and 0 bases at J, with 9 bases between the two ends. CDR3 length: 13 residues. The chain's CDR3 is CATRGFDSYEQYF. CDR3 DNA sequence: TGTGCCACCAGGGGATTCGACTCCTACGAGCAGTACTTC.

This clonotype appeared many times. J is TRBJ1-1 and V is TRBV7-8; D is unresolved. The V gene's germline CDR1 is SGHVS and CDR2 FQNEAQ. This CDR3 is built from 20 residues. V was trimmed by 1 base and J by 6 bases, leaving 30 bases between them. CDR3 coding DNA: TGTGCCAGCAGCTTAGTAGAAGGGTCCATGGGCCTGGGGATTATTTCTGAAGCTTTCTTT. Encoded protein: CASSLVEGSMGLGIISEAFF.

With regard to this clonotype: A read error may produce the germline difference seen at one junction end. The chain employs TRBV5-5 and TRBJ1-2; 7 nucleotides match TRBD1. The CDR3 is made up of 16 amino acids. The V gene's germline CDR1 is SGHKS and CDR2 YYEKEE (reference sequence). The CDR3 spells CVSIPLRAGGHYGYTF. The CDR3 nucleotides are TGTGTCAGCATCCCCTTGAGAGCAGGGGGACACTATGGCTACACCTTC.

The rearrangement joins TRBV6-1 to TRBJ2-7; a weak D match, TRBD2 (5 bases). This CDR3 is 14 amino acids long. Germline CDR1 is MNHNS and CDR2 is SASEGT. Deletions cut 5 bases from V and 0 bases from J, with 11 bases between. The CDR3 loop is CASSSGVRSYEQYF. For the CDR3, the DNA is TGTGCCAGCAGTTCCGGGGTCCGCTCCTACGAGCAGTACTTC.

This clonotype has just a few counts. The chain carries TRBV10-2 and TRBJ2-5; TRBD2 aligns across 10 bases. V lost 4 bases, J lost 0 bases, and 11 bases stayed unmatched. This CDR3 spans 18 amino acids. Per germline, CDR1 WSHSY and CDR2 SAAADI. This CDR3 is CASSVSNGLAGDQETQYF. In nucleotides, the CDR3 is TGCGCCAGCAGTGTTTCCAACGGGCTAGCGGGGGACCAAGAGACCCAGTACTTC.